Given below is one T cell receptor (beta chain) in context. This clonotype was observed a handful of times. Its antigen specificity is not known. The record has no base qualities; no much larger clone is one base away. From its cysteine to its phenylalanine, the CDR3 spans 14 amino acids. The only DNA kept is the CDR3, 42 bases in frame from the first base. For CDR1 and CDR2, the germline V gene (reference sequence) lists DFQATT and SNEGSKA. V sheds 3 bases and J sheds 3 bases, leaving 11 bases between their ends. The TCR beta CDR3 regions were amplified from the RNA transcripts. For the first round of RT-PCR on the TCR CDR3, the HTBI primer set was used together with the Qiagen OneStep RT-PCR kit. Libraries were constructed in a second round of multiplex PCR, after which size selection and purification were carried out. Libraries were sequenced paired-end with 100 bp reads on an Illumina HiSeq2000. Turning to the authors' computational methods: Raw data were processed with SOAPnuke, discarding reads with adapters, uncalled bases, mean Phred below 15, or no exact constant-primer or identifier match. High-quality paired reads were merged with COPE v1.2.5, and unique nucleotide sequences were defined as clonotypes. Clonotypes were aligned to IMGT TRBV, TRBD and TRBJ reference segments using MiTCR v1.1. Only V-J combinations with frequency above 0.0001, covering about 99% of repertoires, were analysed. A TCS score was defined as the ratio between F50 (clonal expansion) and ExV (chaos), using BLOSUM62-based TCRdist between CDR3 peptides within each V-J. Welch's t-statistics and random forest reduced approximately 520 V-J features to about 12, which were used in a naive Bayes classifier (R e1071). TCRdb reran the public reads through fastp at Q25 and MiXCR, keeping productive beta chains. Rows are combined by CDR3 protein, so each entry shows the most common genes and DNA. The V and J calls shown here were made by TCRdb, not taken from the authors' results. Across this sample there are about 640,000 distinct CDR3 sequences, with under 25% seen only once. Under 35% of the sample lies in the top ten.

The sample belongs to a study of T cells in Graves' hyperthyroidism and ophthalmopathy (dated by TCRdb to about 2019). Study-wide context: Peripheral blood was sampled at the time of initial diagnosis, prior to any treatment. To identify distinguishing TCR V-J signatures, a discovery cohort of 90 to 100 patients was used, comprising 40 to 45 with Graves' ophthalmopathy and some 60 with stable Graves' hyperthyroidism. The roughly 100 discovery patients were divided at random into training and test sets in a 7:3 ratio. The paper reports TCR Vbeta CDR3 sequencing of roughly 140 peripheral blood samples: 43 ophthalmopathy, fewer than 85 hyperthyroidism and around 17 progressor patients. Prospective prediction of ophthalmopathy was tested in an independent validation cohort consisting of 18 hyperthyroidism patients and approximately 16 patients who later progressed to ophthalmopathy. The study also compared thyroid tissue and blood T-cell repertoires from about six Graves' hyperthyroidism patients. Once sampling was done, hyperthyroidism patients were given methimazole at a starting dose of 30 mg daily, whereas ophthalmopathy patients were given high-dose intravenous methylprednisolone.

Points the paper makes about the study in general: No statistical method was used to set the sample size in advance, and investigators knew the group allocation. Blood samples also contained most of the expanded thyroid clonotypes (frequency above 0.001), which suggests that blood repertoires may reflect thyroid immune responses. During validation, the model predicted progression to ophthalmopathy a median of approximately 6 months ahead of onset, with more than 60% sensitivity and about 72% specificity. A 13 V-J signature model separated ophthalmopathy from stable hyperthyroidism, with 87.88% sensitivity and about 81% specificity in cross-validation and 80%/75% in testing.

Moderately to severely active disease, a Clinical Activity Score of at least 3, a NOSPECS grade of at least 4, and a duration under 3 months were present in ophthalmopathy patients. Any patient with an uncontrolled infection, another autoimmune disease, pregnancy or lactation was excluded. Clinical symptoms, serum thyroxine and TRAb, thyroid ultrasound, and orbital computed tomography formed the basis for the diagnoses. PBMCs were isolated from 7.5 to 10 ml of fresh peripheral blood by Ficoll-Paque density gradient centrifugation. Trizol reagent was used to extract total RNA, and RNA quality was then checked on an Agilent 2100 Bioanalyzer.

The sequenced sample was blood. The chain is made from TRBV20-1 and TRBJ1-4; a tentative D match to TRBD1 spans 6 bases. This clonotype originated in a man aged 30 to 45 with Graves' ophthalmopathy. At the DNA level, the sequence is TGCAGTGCTAGTCGGGGGCTCGCTAATGAAAAACTGTTTTTT. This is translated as CSASRGLANEKLFF.